The text below deals with one TCR beta chain. What it binds is unknown. Per the germline V gene, CDR1 is SGHDT and CDR2 is YYEEEE. The V and J ends lost 3 bases and 2 bases respectively, with 13 bases between them. The CDR3 extends over 15 amino acids. The data were obtained in a study of beta chain features in type 1 diabetes. Sequenced material consisted of expressed TCRB transcripts (all of the isolated RNA was reverse transcribed). Measured with immunoSEQ multiplex PCR; TCRdb has only the in-frame clones, and not every one. The sample lists a few hundred thousand clones, about 14% occurring once. Whole-study results and caveats: A moderate, significant TCRB CDR3 shortening appeared in type 1 diabetes across four CD4+ subsets.

The sample comprised naive CD4+ T cells from blood. This TCR derives from a man under 40 with type 1 diabetes. This rearrangement joins TRBV5-6 to TRBJ2-3, with D tentatively TRBD1 (5 bases). The CDR3 coding sequence is TGTGCCAGCAGCTCCCTCGGACAAGACACAGATACGCAGTATTTT. Protein sequence: CASSSLGQDTDTQYF.